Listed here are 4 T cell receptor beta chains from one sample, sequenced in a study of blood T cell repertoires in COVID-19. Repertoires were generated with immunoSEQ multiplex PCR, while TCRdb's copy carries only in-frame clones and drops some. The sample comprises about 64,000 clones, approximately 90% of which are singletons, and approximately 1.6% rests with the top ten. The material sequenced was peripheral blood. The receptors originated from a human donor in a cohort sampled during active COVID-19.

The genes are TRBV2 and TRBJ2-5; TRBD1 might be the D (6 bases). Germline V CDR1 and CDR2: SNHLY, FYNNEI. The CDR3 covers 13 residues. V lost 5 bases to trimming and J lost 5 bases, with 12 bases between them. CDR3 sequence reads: CASSWGLHETQYF. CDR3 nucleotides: TGTGCCAGCAGTTGGGGGCTTCATGAGACCCAGTACTTC.

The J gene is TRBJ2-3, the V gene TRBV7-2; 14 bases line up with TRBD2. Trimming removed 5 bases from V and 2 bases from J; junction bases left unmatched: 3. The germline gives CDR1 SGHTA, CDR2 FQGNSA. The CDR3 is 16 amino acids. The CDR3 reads CASSPGLAGVTDTQYF. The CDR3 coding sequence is TGTGCCAGCAGCCCGGGACTAGCGGGGGTCACAGATACGCAGTATTTT.

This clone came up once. CDR3 bases: TGTGCCAGCAGCTCGGGACAGCGCGGCAATCAGCCCCAGCATTTT. As protein: CASSSGQRGNQPQHF. V is TRBV7-2 and J is TRBJ1-5; 7 positions match TRBD1. Germline V gene sequence: CDR1 SGHTA, CDR2 FQGNSA. The CDR3 length is 15 residues. With V trimmed by 4 bases and J by 2 bases, 5 bases remained unmatched.

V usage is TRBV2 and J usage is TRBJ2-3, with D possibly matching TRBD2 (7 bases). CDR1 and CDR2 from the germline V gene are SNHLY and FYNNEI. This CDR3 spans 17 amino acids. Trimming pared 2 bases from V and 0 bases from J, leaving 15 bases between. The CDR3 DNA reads TGTGCCAGCAGTGAAAGGGGGAGCGGGACTAGCACAGATACGCAGTATTTT. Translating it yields CASSERGSGTSTDTQYF.